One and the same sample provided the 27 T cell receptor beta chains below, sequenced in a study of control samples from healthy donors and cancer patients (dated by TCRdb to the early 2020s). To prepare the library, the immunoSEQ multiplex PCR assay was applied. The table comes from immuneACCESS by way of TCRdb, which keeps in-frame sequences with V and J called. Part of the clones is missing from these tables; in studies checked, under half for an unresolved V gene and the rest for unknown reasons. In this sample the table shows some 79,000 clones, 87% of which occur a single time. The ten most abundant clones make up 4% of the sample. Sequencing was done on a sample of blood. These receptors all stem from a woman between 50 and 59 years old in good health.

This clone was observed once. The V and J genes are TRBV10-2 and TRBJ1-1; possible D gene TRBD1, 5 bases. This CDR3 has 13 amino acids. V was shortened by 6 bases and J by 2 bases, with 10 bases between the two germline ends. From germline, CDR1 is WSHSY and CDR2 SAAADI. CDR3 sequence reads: CASSQGHNTEAFF. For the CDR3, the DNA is TGCGCCAGCAGCCAGGGTCATAACACTGAAGCTTTCTTT.

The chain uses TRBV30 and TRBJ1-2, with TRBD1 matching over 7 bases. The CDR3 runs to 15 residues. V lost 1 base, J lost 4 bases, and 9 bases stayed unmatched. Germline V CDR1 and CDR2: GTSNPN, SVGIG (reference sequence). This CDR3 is CAWSETGTATYGYTF. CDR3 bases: TGTGCCTGGAGTGAGACCGGGACAGCGACCTATGGCTACACCTTC.

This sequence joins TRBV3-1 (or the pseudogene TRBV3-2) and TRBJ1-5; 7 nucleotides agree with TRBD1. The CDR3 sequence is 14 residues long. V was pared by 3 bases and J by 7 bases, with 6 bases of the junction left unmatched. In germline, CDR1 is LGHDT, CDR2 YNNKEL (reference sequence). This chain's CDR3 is CASSQGGGGQPQHF. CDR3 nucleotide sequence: TGTGCCAGCAGCCAGGGAGGGGGCGGACAGCCCCAGCATTTT.

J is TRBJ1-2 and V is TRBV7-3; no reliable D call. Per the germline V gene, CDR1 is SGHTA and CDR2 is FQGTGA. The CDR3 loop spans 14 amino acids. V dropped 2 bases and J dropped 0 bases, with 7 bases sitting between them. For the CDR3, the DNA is TGTGCCAGCAGCTTAGTGCCTACTAACTATGGCTACACCTTC. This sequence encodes CASSLVPTNYGYTF.

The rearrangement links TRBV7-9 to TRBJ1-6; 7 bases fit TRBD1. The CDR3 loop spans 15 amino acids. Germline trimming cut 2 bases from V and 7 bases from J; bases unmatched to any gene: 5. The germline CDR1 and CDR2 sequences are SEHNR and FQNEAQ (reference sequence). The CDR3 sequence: CASSLTGTVNSPLHF. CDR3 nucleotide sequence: TGTGCCAGCAGCTTAACAGGGACAGTCAATTCACCCCTCCACTTT.

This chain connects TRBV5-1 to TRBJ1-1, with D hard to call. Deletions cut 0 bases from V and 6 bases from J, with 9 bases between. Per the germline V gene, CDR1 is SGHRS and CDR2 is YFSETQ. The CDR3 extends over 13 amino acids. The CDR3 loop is CASSLGRQAEAFF. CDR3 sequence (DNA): TGCGCCAGCAGCTTGGGGAGGCAGGCTGAAGCTTTCTTT. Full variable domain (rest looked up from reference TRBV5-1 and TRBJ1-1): KAGVTQTPRYLIKTRGQQVTLSCSPISGHRSVSWYQQTPGQGLQFLFEYFSETQRNKGNFPGRFSGRQFSNSRSEMNVSTLELGDSALYLCASSLGRQAEAFFGQGTRLTVV.

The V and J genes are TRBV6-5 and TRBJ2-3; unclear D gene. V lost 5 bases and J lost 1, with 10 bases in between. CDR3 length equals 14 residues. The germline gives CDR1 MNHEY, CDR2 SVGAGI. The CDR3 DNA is TGTGCCAGCAGTCTTATGAGCGGCACAGATACGCAGTATTTT. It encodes CASSLMSGTDTQYF.

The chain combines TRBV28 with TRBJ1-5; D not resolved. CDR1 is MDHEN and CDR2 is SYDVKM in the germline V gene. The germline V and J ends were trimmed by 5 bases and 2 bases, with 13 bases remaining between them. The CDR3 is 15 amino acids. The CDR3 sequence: CASSLDTSGNQPQHF. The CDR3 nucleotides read TGTGCCAGCAGTCTCGACACCTCTGGCAATCAGCCCCAGCATTTT. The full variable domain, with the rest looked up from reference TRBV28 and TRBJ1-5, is DVKVTQSSRYLVKRTGEKVFLECVQDMDHENMFWYRQDPGLGLRLIYFSYDVKMKEKGDIPEGYSVSREKKERFSLILESASTNQTSMYLCASSLDTSGNQPQHFGDGTRLSIL.

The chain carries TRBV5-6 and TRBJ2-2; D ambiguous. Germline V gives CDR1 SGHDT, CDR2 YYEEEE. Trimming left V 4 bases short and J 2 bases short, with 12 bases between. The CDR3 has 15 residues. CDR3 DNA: TGTGCCAGCAGCCGGCCGGGTGTTAACACCGGGGAGCTGTTTTTT. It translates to CASSRPGVNTGELFF. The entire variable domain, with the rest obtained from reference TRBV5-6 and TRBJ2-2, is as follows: DAGVTQSPTHLIKTRGQQVTLRCSPKSGHDTVSWYQQALGQGPQFIFQYYEEEERQRGNFPDRFSGHQFPNYSSELNVNALLLGDSALYLCASSRPGVNTGELFFGEGSRLTVL.

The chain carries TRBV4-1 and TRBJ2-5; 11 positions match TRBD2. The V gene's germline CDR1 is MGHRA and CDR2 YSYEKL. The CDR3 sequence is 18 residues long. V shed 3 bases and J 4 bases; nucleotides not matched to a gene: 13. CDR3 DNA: TGCGCCAGCAGCCAGGTCAATCTGGGACTAGCGGCCGGAGAGACCCAGTACTTC. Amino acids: CASSQVNLGLAAGETQYF.

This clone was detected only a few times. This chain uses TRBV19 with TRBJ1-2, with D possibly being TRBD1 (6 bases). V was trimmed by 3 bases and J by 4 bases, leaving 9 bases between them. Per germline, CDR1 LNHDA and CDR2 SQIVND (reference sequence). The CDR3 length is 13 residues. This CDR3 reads CASSMRTAYGYTF. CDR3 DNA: TGTGCCAGTAGTATGAGGACAGCCTATGGCTACACCTTC.

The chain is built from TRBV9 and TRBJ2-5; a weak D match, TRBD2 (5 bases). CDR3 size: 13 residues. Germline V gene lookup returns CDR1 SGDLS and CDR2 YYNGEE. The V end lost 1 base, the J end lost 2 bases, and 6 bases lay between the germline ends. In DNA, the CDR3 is TGTGCCAGCAGCGTATCGGGACAAGAGACCCAGTACTTC. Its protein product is CASSVSGQETQYF. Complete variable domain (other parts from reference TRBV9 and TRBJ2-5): DSGVTQTPKHLITATGQRVTLRCSPRSGDLSVYWYQQSLDQGLQFLIQYYNGEERAKGNILERFSAQQFPDLHSELNLSSLELGDSALYFCASSVSGQETQYFGPGTRLLVL.

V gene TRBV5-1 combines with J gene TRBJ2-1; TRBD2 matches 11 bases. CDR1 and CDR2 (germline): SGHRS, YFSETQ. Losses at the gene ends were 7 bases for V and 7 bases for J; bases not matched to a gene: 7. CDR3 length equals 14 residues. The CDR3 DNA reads TGCGCCAGCCGTACTAGCGGGAGTAGTAATGAGCAGTTCTTC. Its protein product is CASRTSGSSNEQFF.

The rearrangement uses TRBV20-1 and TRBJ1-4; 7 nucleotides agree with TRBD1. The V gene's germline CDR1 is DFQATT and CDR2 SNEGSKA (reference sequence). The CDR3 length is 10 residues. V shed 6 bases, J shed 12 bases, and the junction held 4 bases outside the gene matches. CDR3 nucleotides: TGCAGTGCCAGGACAGGACAACTGTTTTTT. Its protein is CSARTGQLFF.

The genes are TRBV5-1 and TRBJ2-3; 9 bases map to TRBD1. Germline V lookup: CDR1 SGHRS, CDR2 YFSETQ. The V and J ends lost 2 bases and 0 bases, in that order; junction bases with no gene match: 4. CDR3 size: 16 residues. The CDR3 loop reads CASSFLQGASTDTQYF. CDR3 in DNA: TGCGCCAGCAGCTTCCTACAGGGGGCTAGCACAGATACGCAGTATTTT.

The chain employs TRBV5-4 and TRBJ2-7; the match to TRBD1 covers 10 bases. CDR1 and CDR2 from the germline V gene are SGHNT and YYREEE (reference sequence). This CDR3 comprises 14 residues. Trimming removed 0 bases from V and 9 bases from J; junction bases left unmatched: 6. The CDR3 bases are TGTGCCAGCAGCTTGGGCGACAGGGGGCTAGTGCAGTACTTC. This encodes CASSLGDRGLVQYF.

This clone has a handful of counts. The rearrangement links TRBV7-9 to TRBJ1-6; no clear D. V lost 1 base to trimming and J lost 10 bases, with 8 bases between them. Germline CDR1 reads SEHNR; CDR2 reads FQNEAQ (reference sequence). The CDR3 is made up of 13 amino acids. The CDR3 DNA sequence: TGTGCCAGCAGCTTAGGTAACAGATCACCCCTCCACTTT. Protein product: CASSLGNRSPLHF.

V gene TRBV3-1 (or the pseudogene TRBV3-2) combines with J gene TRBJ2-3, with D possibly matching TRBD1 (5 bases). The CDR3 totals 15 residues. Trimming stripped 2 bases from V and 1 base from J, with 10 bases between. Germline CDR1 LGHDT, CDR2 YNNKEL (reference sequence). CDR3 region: CASSQTLQGTDTQYF. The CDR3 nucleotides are TGTGCCAGCAGCCAAACGTTACAGGGCACAGATACGCAGTATTTT.

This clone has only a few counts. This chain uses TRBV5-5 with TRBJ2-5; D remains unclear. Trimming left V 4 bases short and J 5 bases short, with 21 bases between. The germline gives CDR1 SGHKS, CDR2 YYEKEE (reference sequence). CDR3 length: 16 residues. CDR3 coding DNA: TGTGCCAGCAGCCGGGTAAATATGGGTCTTGAGGAGACCCAGTACTTC. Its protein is CASSRVNMGLEETQYF.

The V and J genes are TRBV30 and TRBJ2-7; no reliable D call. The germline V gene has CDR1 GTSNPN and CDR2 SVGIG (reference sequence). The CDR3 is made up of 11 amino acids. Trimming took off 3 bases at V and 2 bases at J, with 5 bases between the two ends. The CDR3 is CAWSGTYEQYF. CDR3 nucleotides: TGTGCCTGGAGCGGAACCTACGAGCAGTACTTC.

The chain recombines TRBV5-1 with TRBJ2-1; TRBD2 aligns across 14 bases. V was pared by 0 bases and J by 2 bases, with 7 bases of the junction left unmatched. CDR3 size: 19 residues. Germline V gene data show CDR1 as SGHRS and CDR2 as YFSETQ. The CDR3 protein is CASSLVGTSGSAPYNEQFF. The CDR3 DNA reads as TGCGCCAGCAGCTTGGTTGGGACTAGCGGGAGTGCCCCCTACAATGAGCAGTTCTTC.

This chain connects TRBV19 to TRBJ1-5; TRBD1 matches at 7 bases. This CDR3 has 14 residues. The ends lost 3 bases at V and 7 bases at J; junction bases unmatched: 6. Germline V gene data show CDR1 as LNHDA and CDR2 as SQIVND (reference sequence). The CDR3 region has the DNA TGTGCCAGTAGTATTAGGGGGCTCGGGCAGCCCCAGCATTTT. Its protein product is CASSIRGLGQPQHF.

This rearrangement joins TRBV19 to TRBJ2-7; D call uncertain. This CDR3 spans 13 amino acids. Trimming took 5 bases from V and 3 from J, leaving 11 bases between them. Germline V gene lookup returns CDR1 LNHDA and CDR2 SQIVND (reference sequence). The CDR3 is CASSGPGFYEQYF. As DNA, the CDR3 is TGTGCCAGTAGTGGGCCGGGTTTCTACGAGCAGTACTTC.

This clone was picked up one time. The CDR3 loop is CASSPPSESGEKLFF. In nucleotides, the CDR3 is TGTGCCAGCTCACCACCTTCGGAATCAGGGGAAAAACTGTTTTTT. This chain joins TRBV18 and TRBJ1-4; D is possibly TRBD1 (5 bases). V lost 0 bases, J lost 8 bases, and 13 bases lay in between. Looked up from germline, CDR1 is KGHSH and CDR2 is LQKENI. The CDR3 loop spans 15 amino acids.

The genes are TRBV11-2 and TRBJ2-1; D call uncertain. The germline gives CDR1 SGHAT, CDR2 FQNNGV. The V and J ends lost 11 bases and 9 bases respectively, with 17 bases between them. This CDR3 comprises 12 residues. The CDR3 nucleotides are TGTGCCGACAAGCCGGACGAAGGTGAGCAGTTCTTC. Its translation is CADKPDEGEQFF.

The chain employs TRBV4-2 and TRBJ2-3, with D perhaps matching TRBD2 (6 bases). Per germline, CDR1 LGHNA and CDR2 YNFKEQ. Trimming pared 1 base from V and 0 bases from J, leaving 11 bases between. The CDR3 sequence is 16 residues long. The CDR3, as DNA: TGTGCCAGCAGCCAAGGGGGAGGCTCTAGCACAGATACGCAGTATTTT. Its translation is CASSQGGGSSTDTQYF.

CDR3 bases: TGTGCCATCAGTATACGGACAGGGGAGAATTCACCCCTCCACTTT. The encoded protein is CAISIRTGENSPLHF. The chain is built from TRBV10-3 and TRBJ1-6, with TRBD1 matching over 9 bases. J lost 7 bases, V lost 5 bases, and 6 bases had no gene match. The length of the CDR3 is 15 residues. Germline values: CDR1 ENHRY, CDR2 SYGVKD.